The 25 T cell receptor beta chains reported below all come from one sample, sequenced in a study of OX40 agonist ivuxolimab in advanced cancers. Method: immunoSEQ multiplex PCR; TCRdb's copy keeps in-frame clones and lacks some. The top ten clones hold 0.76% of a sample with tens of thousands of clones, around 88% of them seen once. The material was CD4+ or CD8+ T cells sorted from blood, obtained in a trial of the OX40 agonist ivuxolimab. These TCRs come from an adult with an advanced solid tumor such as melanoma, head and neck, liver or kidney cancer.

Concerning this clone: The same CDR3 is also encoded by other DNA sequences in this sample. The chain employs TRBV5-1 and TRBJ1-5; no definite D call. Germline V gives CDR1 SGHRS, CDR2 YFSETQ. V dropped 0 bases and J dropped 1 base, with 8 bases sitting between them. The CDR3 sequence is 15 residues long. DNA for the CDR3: TGCGCCAGCAGCTTGGGAGGGTCAAGCAATCAGCCCCAGCATTTT. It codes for CASSLGGSSNQPQHF.

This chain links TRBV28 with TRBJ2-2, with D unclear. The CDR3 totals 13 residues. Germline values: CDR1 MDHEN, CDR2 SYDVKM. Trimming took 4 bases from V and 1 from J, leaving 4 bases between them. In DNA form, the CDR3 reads TGTGCCAGCAGTTCGGTGAACACCGGGGAGCTGTTTTTT. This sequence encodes CASSSVNTGELFF.

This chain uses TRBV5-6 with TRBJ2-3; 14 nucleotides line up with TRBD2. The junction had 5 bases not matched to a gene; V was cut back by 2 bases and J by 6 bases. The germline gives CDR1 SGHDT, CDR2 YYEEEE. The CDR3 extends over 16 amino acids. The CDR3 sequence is CASSFGLAGGLDTQYF. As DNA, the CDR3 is TGTGCCAGCAGCTTTGGACTAGCGGGAGGTTTGGATACGCAGTATTTT.

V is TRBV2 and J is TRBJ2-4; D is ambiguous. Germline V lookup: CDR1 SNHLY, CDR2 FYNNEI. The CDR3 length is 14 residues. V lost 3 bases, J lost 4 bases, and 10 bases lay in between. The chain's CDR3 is CASSETRLKNIQYF. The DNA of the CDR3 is TGTGCCAGCAGTGAGACCCGACTTAAAAACATTCAGTACTTC.

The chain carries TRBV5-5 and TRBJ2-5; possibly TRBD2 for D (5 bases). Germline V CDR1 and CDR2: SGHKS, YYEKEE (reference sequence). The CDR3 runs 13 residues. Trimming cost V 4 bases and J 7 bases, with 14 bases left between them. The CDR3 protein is CASSSGISGTQYF. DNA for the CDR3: TGTGCCAGCAGCAGCGGTATTTCGGGGACCCAGTACTTC.

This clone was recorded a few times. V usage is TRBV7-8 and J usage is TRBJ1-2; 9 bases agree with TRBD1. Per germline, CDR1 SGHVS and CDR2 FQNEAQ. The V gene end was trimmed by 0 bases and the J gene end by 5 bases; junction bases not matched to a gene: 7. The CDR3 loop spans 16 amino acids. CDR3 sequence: CASSLALATGGYGYTF. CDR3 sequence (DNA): TGTGCCAGCAGCTTAGCGCTAGCGACAGGGGGGTATGGCTACACCTTC.

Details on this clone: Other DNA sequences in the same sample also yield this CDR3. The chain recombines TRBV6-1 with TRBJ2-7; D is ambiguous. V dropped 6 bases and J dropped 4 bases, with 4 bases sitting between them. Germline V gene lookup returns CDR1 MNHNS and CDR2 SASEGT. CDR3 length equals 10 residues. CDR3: CASRNYEQYF. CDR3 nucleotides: TGTGCCAGCAGGAATTACGAGCAGTACTTC.

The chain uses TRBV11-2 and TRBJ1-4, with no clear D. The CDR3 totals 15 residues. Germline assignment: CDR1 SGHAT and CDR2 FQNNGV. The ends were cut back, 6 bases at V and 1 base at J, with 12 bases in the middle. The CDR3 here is CASSFGPETNEKLFF. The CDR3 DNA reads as TGTGCCAGCAGTTTTGGACCGGAAACTAATGAAAAACTGTTTTTT.

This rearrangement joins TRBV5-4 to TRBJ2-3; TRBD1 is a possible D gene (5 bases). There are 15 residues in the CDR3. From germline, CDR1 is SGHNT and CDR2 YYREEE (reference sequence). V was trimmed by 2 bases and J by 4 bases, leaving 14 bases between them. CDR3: CASSLSIRAADTQYF. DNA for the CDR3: TGTGCCAGCAGCTTATCAATCAGGGCCGCAGATACGCAGTATTTT.

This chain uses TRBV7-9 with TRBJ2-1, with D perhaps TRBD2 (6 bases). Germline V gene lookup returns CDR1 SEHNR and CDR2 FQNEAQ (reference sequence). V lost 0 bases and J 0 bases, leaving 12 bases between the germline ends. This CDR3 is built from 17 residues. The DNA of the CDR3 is TGTGCCAGCAGCTTAGCGAAAGTAGCGGACTCCTACAATGAGCAGTTCTTC. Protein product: CASSLAKVADSYNEQFF.

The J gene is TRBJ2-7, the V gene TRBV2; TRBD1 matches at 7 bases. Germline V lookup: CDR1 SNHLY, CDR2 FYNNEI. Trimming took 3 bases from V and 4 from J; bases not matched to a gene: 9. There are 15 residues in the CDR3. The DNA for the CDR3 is TGTGCCAGCAGTGAGATTCAAGGGGGCATGTACGAGCAGTACTTC. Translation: CASSEIQGGMYEQYF.

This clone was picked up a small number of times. CDR3 in DNA: TGTGCCAGAAGCTTGTACGGTTACGAGCAGTACTTC. This translates into CARSLYGYEQYF. The chain carries TRBV5-3 and TRBJ2-7; D gene ambiguous. TRBV5-3 is given ORF status, its function remaining uncertain. The CDR3 loop spans 12 amino acids. V was pared by 1 base and J by 4 bases, with 6 bases between.

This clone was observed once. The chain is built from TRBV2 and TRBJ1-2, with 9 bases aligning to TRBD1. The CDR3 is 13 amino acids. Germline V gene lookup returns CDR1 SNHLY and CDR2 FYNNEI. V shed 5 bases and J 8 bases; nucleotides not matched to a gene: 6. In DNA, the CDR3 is TGTGCCAGCAGTCCCGGGACAGGGCAAGGCTACACCTTC. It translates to CASSPGTGQGYTF.

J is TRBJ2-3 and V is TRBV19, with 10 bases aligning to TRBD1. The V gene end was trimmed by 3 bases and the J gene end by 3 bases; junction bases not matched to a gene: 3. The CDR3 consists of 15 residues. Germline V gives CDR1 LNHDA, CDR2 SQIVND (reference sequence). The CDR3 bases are TGTGCCAGTAGTATTGACAGGGGGCATACAGATACGCAGTATTTT. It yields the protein CASSIDRGHTDTQYF.

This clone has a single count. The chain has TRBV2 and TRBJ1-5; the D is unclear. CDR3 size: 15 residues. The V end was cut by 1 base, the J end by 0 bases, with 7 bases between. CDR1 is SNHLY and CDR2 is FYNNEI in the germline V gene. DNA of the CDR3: TGTGCCAGCAGTGAAGGGCAGGTTAGCAATCAGCCCCAGCATTTT. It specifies CASSEGQVSNQPQHF. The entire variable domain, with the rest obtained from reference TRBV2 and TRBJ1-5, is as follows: EPEVTQTPSHQVTQMGQEVILRCVPISNHLYFYWYRQILGQKVEFLVSFYNNEISEKSEIFDDQFSVERPDGSNFTLKIRSTKLEDSAMYFCASSEGQVSNQPQHFGDGTRLSIL.

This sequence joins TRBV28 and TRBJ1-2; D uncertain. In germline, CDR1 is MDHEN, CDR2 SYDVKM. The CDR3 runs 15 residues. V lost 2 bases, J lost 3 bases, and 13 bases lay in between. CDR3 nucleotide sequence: TGTGCCAGCAGTTTAATCCTAGGAGGCCACTATGGCTACACCTTC. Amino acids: CASSLILGGHYGYTF.

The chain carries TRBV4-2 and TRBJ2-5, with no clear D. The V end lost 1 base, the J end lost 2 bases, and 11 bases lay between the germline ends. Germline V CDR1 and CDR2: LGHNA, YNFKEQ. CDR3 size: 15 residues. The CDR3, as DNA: TGTGCCAGCAGCCAAGTGGGTGGTTTGCAAGAGACCCAGTACTTC. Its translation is CASSQVGGLQETQYF.

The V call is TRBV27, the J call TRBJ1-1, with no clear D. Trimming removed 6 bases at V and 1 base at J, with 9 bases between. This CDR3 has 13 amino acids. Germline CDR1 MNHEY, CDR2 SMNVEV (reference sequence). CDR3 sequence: CASRNNRNTEAFF. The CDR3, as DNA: TGTGCCAGCAGAAATAACCGGAACACTGAAGCTTTCTTT.

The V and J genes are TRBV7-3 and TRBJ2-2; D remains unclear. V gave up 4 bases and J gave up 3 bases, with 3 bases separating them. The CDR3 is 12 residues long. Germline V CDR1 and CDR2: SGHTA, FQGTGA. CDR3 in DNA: TGTGCCAGCAGCTCTTACACCGGGGAGCTGTTTTTT. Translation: CASSSYTGELFF.

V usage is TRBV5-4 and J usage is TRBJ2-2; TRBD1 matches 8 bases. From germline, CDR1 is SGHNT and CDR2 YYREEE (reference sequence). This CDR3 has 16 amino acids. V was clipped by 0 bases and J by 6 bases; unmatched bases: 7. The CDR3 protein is CASSLAQGAGSGELFF. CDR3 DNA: TGTGCCAGCAGCTTGGCCCAGGGGGCTGGTTCCGGGGAGCTGTTTTTT.

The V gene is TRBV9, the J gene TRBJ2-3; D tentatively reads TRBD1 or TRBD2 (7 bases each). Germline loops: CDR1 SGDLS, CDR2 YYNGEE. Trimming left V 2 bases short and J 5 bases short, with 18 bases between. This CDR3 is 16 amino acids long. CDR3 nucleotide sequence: TGTGCCAGCAGCGTCCTCCAGGGGGGGGTGGTAGATACGCAGTATTTT. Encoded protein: CASSVLQGGVVDTQYF.

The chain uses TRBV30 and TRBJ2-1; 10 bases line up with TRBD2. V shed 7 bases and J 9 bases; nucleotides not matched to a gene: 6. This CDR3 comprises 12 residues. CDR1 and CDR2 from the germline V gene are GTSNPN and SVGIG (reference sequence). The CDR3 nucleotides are TGTGCCTTCCTAGCGGGAGTGGTTGAGCAGTTCTTC. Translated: CAFLAGVVEQFF.

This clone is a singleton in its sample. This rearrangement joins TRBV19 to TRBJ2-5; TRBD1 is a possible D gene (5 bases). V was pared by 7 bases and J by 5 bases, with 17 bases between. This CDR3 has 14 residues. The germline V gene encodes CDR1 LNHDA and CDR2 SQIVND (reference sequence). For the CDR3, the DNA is TGTGCCAGTAAAATGGAAGGGGTGGGTGAGACCCAGTACTTC. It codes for CASKMEGVGETQYF.

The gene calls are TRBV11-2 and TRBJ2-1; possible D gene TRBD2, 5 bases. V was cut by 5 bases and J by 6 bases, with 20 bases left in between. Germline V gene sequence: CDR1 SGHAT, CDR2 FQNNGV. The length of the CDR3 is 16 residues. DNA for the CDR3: TGTGCCAGCAGCCGCCTCCGGGATAGCCGTCCCAATGAGCAGTTCTTC. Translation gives CASSRLRDSRPNEQFF. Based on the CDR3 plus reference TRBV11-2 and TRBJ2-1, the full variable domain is EAGVAQSPRYKIIEKRQSVAFWCNPISGHATLYWYQQILGQGPKLLIQFQNNGVVDDSQLPKDRFSAERLKGVDSTLKIQPAKLEDSAVYLCASSRLRDSRPNEQFFGPGTRLTVL.

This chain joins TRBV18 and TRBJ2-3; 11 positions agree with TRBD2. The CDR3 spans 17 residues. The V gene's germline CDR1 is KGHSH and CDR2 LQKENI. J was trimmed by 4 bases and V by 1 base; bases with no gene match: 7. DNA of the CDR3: TGTGCCAGCTCACCACGGCGTAGCGGGGGGGCCCCAGATACGCAGTATTTT. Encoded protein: CASSPRRSGGAPDTQYF.